This T cell receptor (beta chain) was recorded in a study of blood T cell repertoires in COVID-19. About the study: PBMCs, B-cell-depleted T cells, or T cells provided the cDNA or gDNA that made up the material.

During active infection, Seattle patients enrolled and were then monitored through disease. This clone was recorded once. The junction shows a germline mismatch at one end, possibly a read error. Authors' processing steps: Reference gene primer amplification in the assay estimated nucleated cell counts. Sequenced by immunoSEQ multiplex PCR; TCRdb stores in-frame clones only, minus some. V and J calls and clone size are copied from that table; D and trimming were computed from the DNA. Here the sample spans 150,000 to 180,000 clones, approximately 85% being singletons. The length of the CDR3 is 12 residues. The germline V gene encodes CDR1 KGHDR and CDR2 SFDVKD.

The chain has TRBV24-1 and TRBJ1-2; no clear D. Material for sequencing was peripheral blood. The source is a man between 60 and 75 years old with COVID-19, enrolled during active disease. The CDR3 bases are TGTGCCACCAGTGATCCCTCGACCGGTCAGGCCTTC. Its protein is CATSDPSTGQAF.